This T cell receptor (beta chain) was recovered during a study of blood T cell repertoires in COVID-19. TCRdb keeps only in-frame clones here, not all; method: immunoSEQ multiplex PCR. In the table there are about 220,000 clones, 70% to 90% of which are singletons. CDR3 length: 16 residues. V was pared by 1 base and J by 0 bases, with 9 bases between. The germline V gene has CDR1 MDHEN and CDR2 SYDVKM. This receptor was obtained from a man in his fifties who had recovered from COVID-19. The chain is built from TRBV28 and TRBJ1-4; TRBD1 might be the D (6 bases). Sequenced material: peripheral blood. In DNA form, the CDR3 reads TGTGCCAGCAGTTTATTAACAGGGTCAACTAATGAAAAACTGTTTTTT. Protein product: CASSLLTGSTNEKLFF.